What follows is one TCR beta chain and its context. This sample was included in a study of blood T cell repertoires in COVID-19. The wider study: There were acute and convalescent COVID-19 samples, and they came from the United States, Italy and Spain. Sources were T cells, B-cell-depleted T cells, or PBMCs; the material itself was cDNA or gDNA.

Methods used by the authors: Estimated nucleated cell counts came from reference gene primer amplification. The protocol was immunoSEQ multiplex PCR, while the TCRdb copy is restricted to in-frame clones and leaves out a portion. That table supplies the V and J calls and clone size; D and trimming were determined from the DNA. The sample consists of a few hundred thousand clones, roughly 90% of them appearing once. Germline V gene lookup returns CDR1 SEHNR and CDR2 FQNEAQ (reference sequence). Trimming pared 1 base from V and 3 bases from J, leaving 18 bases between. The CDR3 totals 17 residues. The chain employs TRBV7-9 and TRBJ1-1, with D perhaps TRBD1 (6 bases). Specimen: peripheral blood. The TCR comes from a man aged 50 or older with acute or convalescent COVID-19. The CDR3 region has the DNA TGTGCCAGCAGCTTAGGAGTATGGGGGCTCGAGGACACTGAAGCTTTCTTT. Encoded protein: CASSLGVWGLEDTEAFF.